This entry lists 4 T cell receptor beta chains sequenced from one sample in a study of control samples from healthy donors and cancer patients. Measured with immunoSEQ multiplex PCR; TCRdb has only the in-frame clones, and not every one. The sample holds about 120,000 clones, 93% seen once. Sequencing used blood. These receptors were obtained from a man aged 25 to 40 in good health.

The chain joins TRBV2 to TRBJ2-2; no firm D call. This CDR3 region has 12 residues. CDR1 is SNHLY, CDR2 FYNNEI, per germline. Trimming pared 10 bases from V and 6 bases from J, leaving 12 bases between. DNA for the CDR3: TGTGCCATGTCCCAGTTTTCCGGGGAGCTGTTTTTT. Translated, it gives CAMSQFSGELFF. The entire variable domain, with the rest obtained from reference TRBV2 and TRBJ2-2, is as follows: EPEVTQTPSHQVTQMGQEVILRCVPISNHLYFYWYRQILGQKVEFLVSFYNNEISEKSEIFDDQFSVERPDGSNFTLKIRSTKLEDSAMYFCAMSQFSGELFFGEGSRLTVL.

This clone was seen once. V usage is TRBV14 and J usage is TRBJ2-1; the match to TRBD1 covers 10 bases. The CDR3 extends over 13 amino acids. Germline trimming cut 8 bases from V and 4 bases from J; bases unmatched to any gene: 2. Germline CDR1 and CDR2: SGHDN and FVKESK. This CDR3 reads CASGGQGYNEQFF. CDR3 nucleotides: TGTGCCAGCGGGGGACAGGGGTACAATGAGCAGTTCTTC.

Only one count was recorded for this clone. This sequence joins TRBV7-8 and TRBJ1-6; D gene uncertain. The V gene lost 6 bases and the J gene lost 7 bases, with 10 bases spanning the gap. CDR1 is SGHVS and CDR2 is FQNEAQ in the germline V gene. The CDR3 contains 13 residues. CDR3 nucleotide sequence: TGTGCCAGCAGGAGAGAGATAAATTCACCCCTCCACTTT. The encoded protein is CASRREINSPLHF.

The CDR3 loop reads CASSLGVDGYTF. The CDR3 DNA sequence: TGTGCCAGCAGCTTGGGGGTGGATGGCTACACCTTC. The chain links TRBV5-6 to TRBJ1-2, with no clear D. The germline V gene encodes CDR1 SGHDT and CDR2 YYEEEE. The ends were cut back, 0 bases at V and 6 bases at J, with 6 bases in the middle. The CDR3 has 12 residues.